The T cell receptor beta chain described here comes from a study of blood T cell repertoires in COVID-19. Study at large: There were acute and convalescent COVID-19 samples, and they came from the United States, Italy and Spain. The analysed material was cDNA or gDNA that came from T cells, B-cell-depleted T cells, or PBMCs.

V lost 7 bases, J lost 5 bases, and 12 bases stayed unmatched. The CDR3 spans 15 residues. CDR1 and CDR2 (germline): MNHNY, SVGAGI (reference sequence). Original processing notes: Reference gene primer amplification gave estimated nucleated cell counts. TCRdb's copy holds only in-frame clones and misses some; the assay was immunoSEQ multiplex PCR. For V, J and clone size, that table is used; D and trimming come from the DNA. Of fewer than 50,000 clones in the sample, over 85% were seen once. This TCR was recovered from a human donor in a cohort sampled during active COVID-19. Sequenced sample: peripheral blood. V gene TRBV6-6 combines with J gene TRBJ2-5; TRBD2 agrees at 8 bases. The CDR3 is CASTDRSGSGETQYF. CDR3 coding DNA: TGTGCCAGCACCGACCGGAGCGGGAGCGGGGAGACCCAGTACTTC.